Described below is a single T cell receptor beta chain sequence and its context. Its antigen is unknown. The junction differs from germline at one of its ends, possibly a read error. The germline V gene encodes CDR1 SGHRS and CDR2 YFSETQ. This CDR3 contains 13 residues. This sample was included in a study of response to subunit inactivated influenza vaccine. General observations from the study: Researchers suggested that each seasonal influenza vaccination recruits few new T cells.

TCRdb re-derived calls from the RT-PCR reads in MiXCR, one entry per CDR3 protein. The sample carries 700,000 to 900,000 distinct CDR3 sequences, approximately 22% recorded once. This clonotype was obtained from a man between 50 and 59 years old who received an inactivated influenza vaccine. The sample in question was PBMCs from blood, obtained roughly 5 days after vaccination. The chain couples TRBV5-1 to TRBJ2-3; D call uncertain. The CDR3, as DNA: TGCGTCAGCAGCGAATTTAATACAGATACGCAGTATTTT. Translated: CVSSEFNTDTQYF. Based on the CDR3 plus reference TRBV5-1 and TRBJ2-3, the full variable domain is KAGVTQTPRYLIKTRGQQVTLSCSPISGHRSVSWYQQTPGQGLQFLFEYFSETQRNKGNFPGRFSGRQFSNSRSEMNVSTLELGDSALYLCVSSEFNTDTQYFGPGTRLTVL.